Detailed here is one T cell receptor (beta chain). In the source study's methods: The assay estimated nucleated cells by amplifying reference gene primers. The repertoire was sequenced with immunoSEQ multiplex PCR; TCRdb's copy has only in-frame clones and lacks some. The V and J calls and clone size were taken over from that table, and D and trimming were inferred from the DNA. The sample carries over 80,000 clones, about 71% recorded once. This specimen comes from a study of blood T cell repertoires in COVID-19. Germline V gene data show CDR1 as GTSNPN and CDR2 as SVGIG (reference sequence). Trimming pared 0 bases from V and 1 base from J, leaving 10 bases between. This CDR3 region has 15 residues.

The TCR was taken from a woman aged 45-65 years with acute or convalescent COVID-19. Source material: peripheral blood. The V call is TRBV30, the J call TRBJ1-5; possibly TRBD1 for D (5 bases). The CDR3 sequence: CAWSVIGGSNQPQHF. CDR3 sequence (DNA): TGTGCCTGGAGTGTAATCGGGGGGAGCAATCAGCCCCAGCATTTT.